These T cell receptor beta chains were read from a single sample in a study of PD-L1 blockade in urothelial cancer. Profiled with immunoSEQ multiplex PCR; TCRdb holds only in-frame clones, not every one. The sample holds 45,000 to 50,000 clones, around 88% seen once. The sample here was PBMCs, taken around atezolizumab (anti-PD-L1) treatment. Receptor source: a man older than 75 with urothelial cancer. CDR3s include the opening cysteine and the closing phenylalanine or tryptophan. Each record gives: V gene, D gene, clone size, J gene, CDR3 DNA, CDR3 protein. A D gene is named only where the DNA matches it firmly. Clone size appears in some rows only: once, few, many, or a class for an expanded clone.

V: TRBV6-5
D: -
size: -
J: TRBJ2-2
DNA: TGTGCCAGCAGTTCCGAGCACCACACCGGGGAGCTGTTTTTT
CDR3: CASSSEHHTGELFF

V: TRBV5-1
D: -
size: -
J: TRBJ2-1
DNA: TGCGCCAGCAGCGTAGACACCTACAATGAGCAGTTCTTC
CDR3: CASSVDTYNEQFF

V: TRBV27
D: -
size: -
J: TRBJ2-3
DNA: TGTGCCAGCCCAGGCGCAGATACGCAGTATTTT
CDR3: CASPGADTQYF

V: TRBV5-1
D: -
size: -
J: TRBJ2-3
DNA: TGCGCCAGCAGCTTTCGATCAGGGGATCCCACAGATACGCAGTATTTT
CDR3: CASSFRSGDPTDTQYF

V: TRBV28
D: TRBD1
size: -
J: TRBJ2-6
DNA: TGTGCCAGCAGTTTAGGGGCTTGGACAGGGGGCCCTGGGGCCAACGTCCTGACTTTC
CDR3: CASSLGAWTGGPGANVLTF

V: TRBV7-2
D: TRBD1
size: once
J: TRBJ2-7
DNA: TGTGCCAGCAGCCCCGGGGGACAGGGGACCGAGCAGTACTTC
CDR3: CASSPGGQGTEQYF

V: TRBV7-2
D: TRBD2
size: -
J: TRBJ2-1
DNA: TGTGCCAGTGGGCGGGAGGGCCTCAATGAGCAGTTCTTC
CDR3: CASGREGLNEQFF

V: TRBV6-5
D: -
size: -
J: TRBJ1-1
DNA: TGTGCCAGCACCCCGGGGGGAGGACATCTTGGAGCTTTCTTT
CDR3: CASTPGGGHLGAFF

V: TRBV7-9
D: -
size: -
J: TRBJ1-3
DNA: TGTGCCAGCAGCTTAGCAGTCGGCTCTGGAAACACCATATATTTT
CDR3: CASSLAVGSGNTIYF

V: TRBV28
D: -
size: -
J: TRBJ2-3
DNA: TGTGCCGTTTCCAGGTTAGGGGGTGAAGATACGCAGTATTTT
CDR3: CAVSRLGGEDTQYF

V: TRBV30
D: -
size: -
J: TRBJ1-1
DNA: TGTGCCTGGAGTGGTGGGGGACTCAACACTGAAGCTTTCTTT
CDR3: CAWSGGGLNTEAFF

V: TRBV5-5
D: -
size: -
J: TRBJ1-2
DNA: TGTGCCAGCAGCTTTGACAGGAACTATGGCTACACCTTC
CDR3: CASSFDRNYGYTF

V: TRBV5-6
D: -
size: -
J: TRBJ2-3
DNA: TGTGCCAGCAGCTTGGGGCCAGGTTTGAGCACAGATACGCAGTATTTT
CDR3: CASSLGPGLSTDTQYF

V: TRBV6-5
D: TRBD1
size: -
J: TRBJ2-7
DNA: TGTGCCAGCACTTTACGGGGGACAGGGGGCTACGAGCAGTACTTC
CDR3: CASTLRGTGGYEQYF

V: TRBV6-6
D: -
size: once
J: TRBJ2-5
DNA: TGTGCCAGCAGTTACGGGCAGCTTCAGTACTTC
CDR3: CASSYGQLQYF

V: TRBV10-3
D: TRBD1
size: once
J: TRBJ2-7
DNA: TGTGCCATCGGGGACAGGGGGTCCTACGAGCAGTACTTC
CDR3: CAIGDRGSYEQYF

V: TRBV4-1
D: TRBD1
size: -
J: TRBJ2-1
DNA: TGCGCCAGCAGCCAACCTAGGGGGAGGGGACAGGGGGCTTTCAGCTCCTACAATGAGCAGTTCTTC
CDR3: CASSQPRGRGQGAFSSYNEQFF

V: TRBV6-5
D: -
size: -
J: TRBJ2-7
DNA: TGTGCCAGCAGGGGGCCCCACGAGCAGTACTTC
CDR3: CASRGPHEQYF

V: TRBV2
D: -
size: -
J: TRBJ1-2
DNA: TGTGCCAGCAGTGCTAGTAATCTCTATGGCTACACCTTC
CDR3: CASSASNLYGYTF

V: TRBV4-1
D: TRBD2
size: once
J: TRBJ2-2
DNA: TGCGCCAGCAGCCAAGATAGTAGCGGGAGTCTGACCGGGGAGCTGTTTTTT
CDR3: CASSQDSSGSLTGELFF

V: TRBV5-1
D: -
size: -
J: TRBJ2-2
DNA: TGCGCCAGCAGCTTACGGAGCGGCGGGGAGCTGTTTTTT
CDR3: CASSLRSGGELFF

V: TRBV18
D: -
size: -
J: TRBJ1-5
DNA: TGTGCCAGCTCACCACAGCCTCCGTTCGAGCCCCAGCATTTT
CDR3: CASSPQPPFEPQHF

V: TRBV6-1
D: -
size: -
J: TRBJ2-5
DNA: TGTGCCAGCAGTGAAACAGGAGACCAAGAGACCCAGTACTTC
CDR3: CASSETGDQETQYF